Listed below are T cell receptor beta chains from one sample, sequenced in a study of patients and donors after allogeneic stem cell transplantation. TCRdb processed the RT-PCR reads anew with MiXCR; each CDR3 protein has one entry. The sample lists tens of thousands of distinct CDR3 sequences, approximately 6.3% occurring once. Sequenced input: blood, either unsorted or a sorted T cell fraction (not recorded which). The receptors derive from a human donor who was either an allogeneic HSCT recipient or a stem cell or donor lymphocyte infusion donor (not recorded which). It is not recorded whose cells these are; they may come from a transplant donor. CDR3s include the opening cysteine and the closing phenylalanine or tryptophan. Not every row has a clone size; where given, it reads once, few, many or a size class.

>.|TRBV5-1|TRBJ2-3
CASSLGQRPKGDTQYF
>few|TRBV12-3/TRBV12-4|TRBJ2-5
CASSLGLSDQETQYF
>many|TRBV20-1|TRBJ2-1
CSARAPGLALYNEQFF
>many|TRBV7-6|TRBJ1-1
CASSFGRGGGNTEAFF
>many|TRBV6-5|TRBJ1-1
CASQMAVGIDTEAFF
>.|TRBV4-2|TRBJ2-1
CASSRGRTHNEQFF
>many|TRBV6-5|TRBJ1-5
CASRRTKWWSNQPQHF
>many|TRBV7-9|TRBJ1-2
CASSLAEATYGYTF
>many|TRBV4-1|TRBJ1-4
CASSQVFATNEKLFF
>few|TRBV5-4|TRBJ2-1
CASSLNPTSGYNEQFF
>once|TRBV18|TRBJ2-7
CASSPLAGDAYEQYF
>many|TRBV2|TRBJ2-5
CASSRLGETQYF
>many|TRBV3-1|TRBJ2-3
CASSPRLAGSTDTQYF
>many|TRBV11-2|TRBJ2-3
CASSLGLAGGTDTQYF
>many|TRBV2|TRBJ1-5
CASSVLGYSNQPQHF
>many|TRBV12-3/TRBV12-4|TRBJ1-1
CASSFASAEAFF
>many|TRBV6-5|TRBJ1-1
CASSYGFNMNTEAFF
>.|TRBV6-5|TRBJ2-3
CASSPTYRSGRNTDTQYF